The present T cell receptor beta chain was sequenced within a study of shared clonotypes between healthy human individuals. Input per replicate PCR of unsorted PBMC was about 270 ng DNA, corresponding to roughly 28,000 T cell genomes. Clones were read by immunoSEQ multiplex PCR, and TCRdb kept only the in-frame ones, dropping some. Of 450,000 to 600,000 clones in the sample, around 80% were seen once. Germline V gives CDR1 SGHTA, CDR2 FQGNSA. V shed 4 bases and J 4 bases; nucleotides not matched to a gene: 3. There are 16 residues in the CDR3. Worth noting for this clone: The sample carries other DNA sequences with the same CDR3.

The sample was PBMCs. This receptor was taken from a woman aged 40 to 50 in good health. Some clones in this sample may be carry-over from other donors' samples. This rearrangement joins TRBV7-2 to TRBJ2-3; 15 nucleotides align to TRBD2. CDR3 in amino acids: CASSSGLAGGSDTQYF. The CDR3 nucleotides read TGTGCCAGCAGCTCCGGACTAGCGGGAGGGTCAGATACGCAGTATTTT.